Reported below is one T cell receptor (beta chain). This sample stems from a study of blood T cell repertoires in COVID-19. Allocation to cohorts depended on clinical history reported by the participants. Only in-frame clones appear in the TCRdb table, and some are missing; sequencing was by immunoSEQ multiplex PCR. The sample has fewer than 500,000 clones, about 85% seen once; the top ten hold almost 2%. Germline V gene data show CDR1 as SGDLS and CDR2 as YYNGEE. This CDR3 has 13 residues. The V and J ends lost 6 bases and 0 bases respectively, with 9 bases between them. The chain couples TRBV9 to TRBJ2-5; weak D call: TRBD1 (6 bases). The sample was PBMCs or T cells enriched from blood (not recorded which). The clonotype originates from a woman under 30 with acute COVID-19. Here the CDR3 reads CASTPGDQETQYF. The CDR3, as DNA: TGTGCCAGCACCCCAGGGGACCAAGAGACCCAGTACTTC.